Shown below are 27 T cell receptor beta chains from a single sample sequenced in a study of shared clonotypes between healthy human individuals. The repertoire was sequenced with immunoSEQ multiplex PCR; TCRdb's copy has only in-frame clones and lacks some. The sample includes 2 million to 2.5 million clones, 93% of them seen just once. The source material was naive CD4+ T cells from PBMCs. Noted subset: CD45RA+ positively selected. These receptors originate from a man in his late teens or twenties in good health. Some clones in this sample may be carry-over from other donors' samples.

The V gene is TRBV10-1, the J gene TRBJ2-1, with 7 bases matching TRBD2. This CDR3 has 13 residues. Trimming at V came to 8 bases and at J to 7 bases, leaving 8 bases not matched to a gene. The germline CDR1 and CDR2 sequences are WNHNN and SYGVQD (reference sequence). The CDR3 DNA reads as TGCGCCAGCGGTGGGAGGGGATGGAATGAGCAGTTCTTC. This translates into CASGGRGWNEQFF.

The chain combines TRBV5-1 with TRBJ2-1, with 12 bases lining up with TRBD2. Trimming at V came to 0 bases and at J to 8 bases, leaving 6 bases not matched to a gene. This CDR3 spans 16 amino acids. Per germline, CDR1 SGHRS and CDR2 YFSETQ. The CDR3 bases are TGCGCCAGCAGCTTGGTGGCGACTAGCGGGAGCGATGAGCAGTTCTTC. Its translation: CASSLVATSGSDEQFF.

The table lists this clone with a count of one. The V call is TRBV5-1, the J call TRBJ2-5, with a weak D call TRBD1 (6 bases). CDR1 is SGHRS, CDR2 YFSETQ, per germline. Trimming pared 7 bases from V and 5 bases from J, leaving 18 bases between. This CDR3 comprises 14 residues. The CDR3 DNA follows: TGCGCCAGCGTCCGAGGGGGAGTGGTGGAGACCCAGTACTTC. Its translation: CASVRGGVVETQYF.

This chain joins TRBV2 and TRBJ2-7; perhaps TRBD2 as D (5 bases). The germline CDR1 and CDR2 sequences are SNHLY and FYNNEI. The CDR3 runs to 13 residues. With 8 bases removed from V and 7 bases from J, the gap between germline ends came to 18 bases. The CDR3 nucleotides read TGTGCCAGCCTCCTAGTTGAGGGAAGGGAGCAGTACTTC. Its translation: CASLLVEGREQYF.

The DNA for the CDR3 is TGTGCCAGCAGCCCCGGCCAGTTCACAGATACGCAGTATTTT. This encodes CASSPGQFTDTQYF. The chain employs TRBV7-9 and TRBJ2-3; no definite D call. The CDR3 loop spans 14 amino acids. V was clipped by 5 bases and J by 2 bases, with 11 bases between them. CDR1 is SEHNR and CDR2 is FQNEAQ in the germline V gene (reference sequence).

The CDR3 sequence: CASSLGDLAPEQYF. The DNA of the CDR3 is TGCGCCAGCAGCTTGGGGGACCTAGCCCCCGAGCAGTACTTC. V gene TRBV5-1 combines with J gene TRBJ2-7; D possibly matches TRBD1 or TRBD2 (5 bases each). The CDR3 is 14 residues long. Germline lookup yields CDR1 SGHRS and CDR2 YFSETQ. The germline V and J ends were trimmed by 0 bases and 6 bases, with 13 bases remaining between them.

The chain uses TRBV12-5 and TRBJ2-2, with 11 bases fitting TRBD2. The CDR3 has 18 residues. V lost 1 base to trimming and J lost 6 bases; unmatched junction nucleotides: 10. Germline CDR1 reads LGHNT; CDR2 reads FRNRAP. This chain's CDR3 is CASGLARPLAGVPGELFF. For the CDR3, the DNA is TGTGCTAGTGGTTTGGCCCGCCCACTAGCGGGAGTCCCCGGGGAGCTGTTTTTT.

In the case of this clone: One junction end disagrees with the germline gene, perhaps due to a read error. V is TRBV2 and J is TRBJ2-7; D not certain. The length of the CDR3 is 10 residues. Germline V gene sequence: CDR1 SNHLY, CDR2 FYNNEI. The CDR3 reads CASSLGPLQF. The CDR3 DNA follows: TGTGCCAGCAGCCTCGGTCCACTCCAGTTC.

This clone was counted once. The chain employs TRBV7-2 and TRBJ2-1, with 9 bases identical to TRBD2. V was clipped by 2 bases and J by 0 bases; unmatched bases: 2. CDR3 length: 16 residues. Germline V gives CDR1 SGHTA, CDR2 FQGNSA. Written as DNA, the CDR3 is TGTGCCAGCAGCTTACATAGCGGGAGCTCCTACAATGAGCAGTTCTTC. It is translated as CASSLHSGSSYNEQFF.

The CDR3 nucleotides read TGTGCCAGCTCGCCTAACCAGGGGGCGTACTATGGCTACACCTTC. Its translation: CASSPNQGAYYGYTF. This sequence joins TRBV18 and TRBJ1-2; 8 nucleotides line up with TRBD1. Trimming cost V 6 bases and J 3 bases; bases outside gene matches: 9. This CDR3 comprises 15 residues. Germline CDR1 is KGHSH and CDR2 is LQKENI.

This chain links TRBV6-6 with TRBJ2-7; no clear D. Trimming shortened V by 6 bases and J by 5 bases, and 11 bases separated the two germline ends. Germline loops: CDR1 MNHNY, CDR2 SVGAGI (reference sequence). This CDR3 comprises 12 residues. The CDR3 loop is CASSEIGNEQYF. The CDR3 nucleotides are TGTGCCAGCAGCGAAATCGGCAACGAGCAGTACTTC.

The rearrangement uses TRBV2 and TRBJ2-7, with D uncertain. Per the germline V gene, CDR1 is SNHLY and CDR2 is FYNNEI. The CDR3 contains 12 residues. Trimming took off 5 bases at V and 4 bases at J, with 9 bases between the two ends. The chain's CDR3 is CASSMVLYEQYF. Here the CDR3 DNA reads TGTGCCAGCAGTATGGTTTTGTACGAGCAGTACTTC.

This chain links TRBV6-1 with TRBJ2-1; 12 positions match TRBD1. The CDR3 loop spans 16 amino acids. CDR1 and CDR2 from the germline V gene are MNHNS and SASEGT. Unmatched junction bases numbered 8, after V lost 4 bases and J lost 7 bases. The chain's CDR3 is CASSVAGTGGWNEQFF. CDR3 sequence (DNA): TGTGCCAGCAGTGTCGCCGGGACAGGGGGCTGGAATGAGCAGTTCTTC.

About this clone: Other nucleotide sequences in the sample specify the same CDR3. J is TRBJ2-7 and V is TRBV5-1; either TRBD1 or TRBD2 may fit D (5 bases each). Germline-derived CDR1 and CDR2 are SGHRS and YFSETQ. Between the trimmed V and J ends, which lost 5 bases and 0 bases, there was a span of 9 bases. The length of the CDR3 is 13 residues. The chain's CDR3 is CASSRDGSYEQYF. The CDR3 DNA follows: TGCGCCAGCAGTCGGGACGGCTCCTACGAGCAGTACTTC. Looking up the rest from reference TRBV5-1 and TRBJ2-7 gives the full variable domain: KAGVTQTPRYLIKTRGQQVTLSCSPISGHRSVSWYQQTPGQGLQFLFEYFSETQRNKGNFPGRFSGRQFSNSRSEMNVSTLELGDSALYLCASSRDGSYEQYFGPGTRLTVT.

The rearrangement uses TRBV28 and TRBJ2-7, with 10 bases lining up with TRBD1. Germline V gene sequence: CDR1 MDHEN, CDR2 SYDVKM. The CDR3 sequence is 15 residues long. V trimming: 4 bases; J trimming: 2 bases; junction bases outside the gene matches: 5. CDR3 DNA sequence: TGTGCCAGCAGTTACACCGGGACAGGGGCCTACGAGCAGTACTTC. This gives the protein CASSYTGTGAYEQYF.

This clone appeared a single time. The CDR3 region has the DNA TGTGCCAGCGGGGGCAGGGAAGGCACCGGGGAGCTGTTTTTT. This sequence encodes CASGGREGTGELFF. The chain joins TRBV7-3 to TRBJ2-2; maybe TRBD1 (6 bases). CDR1 is SGHTA and CDR2 is FQGTGA in the germline V gene. The length of the CDR3 is 14 residues. V gave up 8 bases and J gave up 4 bases, with 14 bases separating them.

This chain joins TRBV7-9 and TRBJ2-1; D remains unclear. Germline loops: CDR1 SEHNR, CDR2 FQNEAQ (reference sequence). The CDR3 is 15 residues long. The V end was cut by 1 base, the J end by 0 bases, with 7 bases between. CDR3 in amino acids: CASSLVPRSYNEQFF. The CDR3 DNA reads TGTGCCAGCAGCTTAGTTCCTCGCTCCTACAATGAGCAGTTCTTC.

The chain employs TRBV5-8 and TRBJ1-5; D is uncertain. This CDR3 is built from 15 residues. Germline V gene data show CDR1 as SGHTS and CDR2 as YDEGEE. The V end was cut by 0 bases, the J end by 5 bases, with 12 bases between. CDR3 DNA sequence: TGTGCCAGCAGCTTGGGTACCACTCGAGATCAGCCCCAGCATTTT. Amino acid sequence: CASSLGTTRDQPQHF.

V gene TRBV28 combines with J gene TRBJ2-3, with D perhaps matching TRBD1 (6 bases). This CDR3 has 15 residues. The V end was cut by 6 bases, the J end by 2 bases, with 15 bases between. Germline assignment: CDR1 MDHEN and CDR2 SYDVKM. CDR3 sequence (DNA): TGTGCCAGCAGGAAAGGGGACATTTACACAGATACGCAGTATTTT. It codes for CASRKGDIYTDTQYF.

V is TRBV30 and J is TRBJ2-5; no firm D call. Germline CDR1 and CDR2: GTSNPN and SVGIG (reference sequence). This CDR3 comprises 13 residues. The V end lost 2 bases, the J end lost 1 base, and 8 bases lay between the germline ends. In DNA, the CDR3 is TGTGCCTGGAGTCCAGACCCCCAAGAGACCCAGTACTTC. Translated: CAWSPDPQETQYF.

The chain carries TRBV7-9 and TRBJ2-7; TRBD2 might be the D (5 bases). V lost 6 bases and J 3 bases, leaving 12 bases between the germline ends. CDR1 SEHNR and CDR2 FQNEAQ come from the germline V gene (reference sequence). The CDR3 extends over 13 amino acids. CDR3 sequence: CASSSDGGYEQYF. In DNA form, the CDR3 reads TGTGCCAGCAGTTCCGACGGAGGCTACGAGCAGTACTTC.

V gene TRBV6-5 combines with J gene TRBJ1-1; TRBD1 matches 7 bases. Unmatched junction bases numbered 11, after V lost 2 bases and J lost 11 bases. CDR3 length: 14 amino acids. Germline lookup yields CDR1 MNHEY and CDR2 SVGAGI. The CDR3 reads CASSYASTGFGAFF. As DNA, the CDR3 is TGTGCCAGCAGTTACGCGTCGACAGGGTTCGGGGCTTTCTTT.

The genes are TRBV5-8 and TRBJ1-4; weak D call: TRBD1 (6 bases). The germline gives CDR1 SGHTS, CDR2 YDEGEE. Trimming took 4 bases from V and 7 from J, leaving 20 bases between them. This CDR3 has 16 amino acids. The CDR3 sequence is CASSLVRGALGEKLFF. In nucleotides, the CDR3 is TGTGCCAGCAGCCTGGTTAGGGGGGCGTTAGGTGAAAAACTGTTTTTT.

This chain joins TRBV5-1 and TRBJ1-1; D might be TRBD1 (5 bases). The germline V and J ends were trimmed by 0 bases and 4 bases, with 13 bases remaining between them. Germline loops: CDR1 SGHRS, CDR2 YFSETQ. The CDR3 has 15 amino acids. Here the CDR3 DNA reads TGCGCCAGCAGCTTGGCGGCAGGGAGGGTCACTGAAGCTTTCTTT. It yields the protein CASSLAAGRVTEAFF.

The chain combines TRBV19 with TRBJ1-5; D might be TRBD1 (5 bases). V was clipped by 3 bases and J by 13 bases, with 10 bases between them. Germline V gene data show CDR1 as LNHDA and CDR2 as SQIVND (reference sequence). The CDR3 has 11 amino acids. In DNA, the CDR3 is TGTGCCAGTAGTATGGGCCAGGGACAGCATTTT. Translating it yields CASSMGQGQHF.

This sequence joins TRBV25-1 and TRBJ2-7; TRBD1 matches at 9 bases. Germline values: CDR1 MGHDK, CDR2 SYGVNS. The CDR3 has 14 residues. V was clipped by 4 bases and J by 3 bases; unmatched bases: 4. CDR3 loop: CASSAAGQGYEQYF. The CDR3 DNA follows: TGTGCCAGCAGTGCCGCGGGACAGGGCTACGAGCAGTACTTC.

The chain couples TRBV28 to TRBJ2-5, with a tentative D call TRBD1 (6 bases). This CDR3 has 15 amino acids. Looked up from germline, CDR1 is MDHEN and CDR2 is SYDVKM. V lost 3 bases and J 5 bases, leaving 16 bases between the germline ends. The DNA for the CDR3 is TGTGCCAGCAGTTTCTCCGGCAGGGGTCGGGAGACCCAGTACTTC. This sequence encodes CASSFSGRGRETQYF. Full variable domain (remainder filled in from reference TRBV28 and TRBJ2-5): DVKVTQSSRYLVKRTGEKVFLECVQDMDHENMFWYRQDPGLGLRLIYFSYDVKMKEKGDIPEGYSVSREKKERFSLILESASTNQTSMYLCASSFSGRGRETQYFGPGTRLLVL.